This T cell receptor beta chain appears in the sequencing data of a study of blood T cell repertoires in COVID-19. This CDR3 comprises 14 residues. Germline V gene sequence: CDR1 LNHDA, CDR2 SQIVND (reference sequence). The J segment lost 0 bases and the V segment lost 6 bases, leaving 4 bases of the junction unmatched. Original methodology: How many nucleated cells were present was estimated from reference gene primer amplification. Sequencing was performed with immunoSEQ multiplex PCR; in TCRdb, only in-frame clones are kept and a portion is missing. V and J calls and clone size follow that table, whereas D and trimming were derived from the DNA. This sample has 150,000 to 200,000 clones, with around 82% found just once.

This chain uses TRBV19 with TRBJ1-2; 7 nucleotides align to TRBD1. The receptor's source is a man aged 55 to 70 with active or convalescent COVID-19. Sequences were obtained from peripheral blood. The DNA for the CDR3 is TGTGCCAGTAGGAGACAGGGAGCTAACTATGGCTACACCTTC. Its translation: CASRRQGANYGYTF.